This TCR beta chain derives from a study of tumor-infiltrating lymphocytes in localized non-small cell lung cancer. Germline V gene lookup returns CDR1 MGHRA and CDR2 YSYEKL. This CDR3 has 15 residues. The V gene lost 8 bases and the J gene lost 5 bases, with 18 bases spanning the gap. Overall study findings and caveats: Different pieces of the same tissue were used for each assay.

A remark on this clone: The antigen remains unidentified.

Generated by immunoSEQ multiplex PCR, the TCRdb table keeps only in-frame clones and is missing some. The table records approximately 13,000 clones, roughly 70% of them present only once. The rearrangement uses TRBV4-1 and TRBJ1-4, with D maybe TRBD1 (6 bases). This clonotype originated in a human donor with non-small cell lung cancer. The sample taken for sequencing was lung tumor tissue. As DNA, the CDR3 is TGCGCCAGCGCTTTAGGGGGACACTCGAATGAAAAACTGTTTTTT. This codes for CASALGGHSNEKLFF.